One and the same sample provided the 11 T cell receptor beta chains below, sequenced in a study of T cell repertoires in cytomegalovirus infection. TCRdb passed the reads through MiXCR, listing each CDR3 protein once. The table has about 130,000 distinct CDR3 sequences, 8% to 9% seen once. Sequenced sample: PBMCs. Receptors originate from a human donor in good health (CMV status not recorded). Some clones in this sample may be carry-over from other donors' samples.

This clonotype was counted ten times or more. This chain connects TRBV7-3 to TRBJ1-5; no clear D. Trimming stripped 5 bases from V and 4 bases from J, with 9 bases between. Looked up from germline, CDR1 is SGHTA and CDR2 is FQGTGA. This CDR3 is 13 amino acids long. The CDR3 reads CASSPDPNQPQHF. DNA for the CDR3: TGTGCCAGCAGCCCGGACCCGAATCAGCCCCAGCATTTT.

This clonotype was detected ten times or more. The rearrangement joins TRBV24-1 to TRBJ1-4; the D is unclear. The CDR3 totals 14 residues. Trimming stripped 4 bases from V and 8 bases from J, with 13 bases between. Germline V CDR1 and CDR2: KGHDR, SFDVKD. CDR3 DNA sequence: TGTGCCACCAGTGACCCCGGGCGAGAGGAAAAACTGTTTTTT. Its protein product is CATSDPGREEKLFF.

The table lists this clonotype with many counts. The chain links TRBV15 to TRBJ1-1, with D uncertain. There are 14 residues in the CDR3. With 0 bases removed from V and 5 bases from J, the gap between germline ends came to 10 bases. CDR1 is LNHNV, CDR2 YYDKDF, per germline (reference sequence). This CDR3 reads CATSRERAGTEAFF. The CDR3 DNA reads as TGTGCCACCAGCAGAGAGAGGGCTGGAACTGAAGCTTTCTTT.

This clonotype has at least ten counts. V is TRBV6-5 and J is TRBJ2-1, with 7 bases lining up with TRBD1. Germline assignment: CDR1 MNHEY and CDR2 SVGAGI. The CDR3 length is 15 residues. The trim removed 5 bases at V and 4 bases at J, leaving 8 bases unmatched. CDR3 DNA sequence: TGTGCCAGCAGTCCCGGAAGGGGGCAGTACAATGAGCAGTTCTTC. Translating gives CASSPGRGQYNEQFF.

Turning to this clonotype: A much larger clone is a single base away; this may be a read error. V usage is TRBV6-5 and J usage is TRBJ2-1; no clear D gene. The CDR3 loop spans 16 amino acids. The germline CDR1 and CDR2 sequences are MNHEY and SVGAGI. For the CDR3, the DNA is TGTGCCAGCAGTTACTGGGTGGCGGATCCCTACAGTGAGCAGTTCTTC. This codes for CASSYWVADPYSEQFF.

This clonotype was found a few times. The CDR3 nucleotides read TGCAGTGCTAGAGATGGGCAGGGAGTCGTTCTTAGATCTGAAGCTTTCTTT. This codes for CSARDGQGVVLRSEAFF. J is TRBJ1-1 and V is TRBV20-1; a possible D gene is TRBD1 (5 bases). The V gene's germline CDR1 is DFQATT and CDR2 SNEGSKA (reference sequence). V was pared by 0 bases and J by 6 bases, with 23 bases between. The CDR3 runs to 17 residues.

This clonotype showed up many times. The V call is TRBV6-1, the J call TRBJ2-3; TRBD1 matches 9 bases. Germline CDR1 is MNHNS and CDR2 is SASEGT. V dropped 7 bases and J dropped 4; count of bases not matched to a gene: 9. CDR3 length: 15 residues. The CDR3 sequence: CASTRDRVIPDTQYF. The CDR3 DNA reads TGTGCCAGCACAAGGGACAGGGTTATCCCAGATACGCAGTATTTT.

This clonotype was detected many times. The genes are TRBV7-2 and TRBJ1-5; 9 bases line up with TRBD1. Trimming at V came to 7 bases and at J to 3 bases, leaving 7 bases not matched to a gene. Germline V gene data show CDR1 as SGHTA and CDR2 as FQGNSA. The CDR3 extends over 15 amino acids. CDR3 sequence: CASNPGTGHNQPQHF. The CDR3, as DNA: TGTGCCAGCAACCCCGGGACAGGGCACAATCAGCCCCAGCATTTT.

There are many counts of this clonotype. The V and J genes are TRBV7-2 and TRBJ2-7; 13 positions agree with TRBD2. CDR1 is SGHTA, CDR2 FQGNSA, per germline. This CDR3 has 15 residues. The ends lost 1 base at V and 7 bases at J; junction bases unmatched: 4. The CDR3 bases are TGTGCCAGCAGCTTAGGCGGGACTAGCGGGGTGGAGCAGTACTTC. It is translated as CASSLGGTSGVEQYF.

Ten or more counts support this clonotype. The gene calls are TRBV7-2 and TRBJ2-3; perhaps TRBD1 as D (5 bases). This CDR3 has 16 residues. Trimming removed 4 bases from V and 7 bases from J, with 21 bases in between. Germline V gene sequence: CDR1 SGHTA, CDR2 FQGNSA. In DNA, the CDR3 is TGTGCCAGCAGCTCCGATGAGACAGCCTATCGAAATACGCAGTATTTT. This translates into CASSSDETAYRNTQYF.

This clonotype came up a few times. The chain carries TRBV5-6 and TRBJ1-1; no reliable D call. Germline CDR1 and CDR2: SGHDT and YYEEEE. The length of the CDR3 is 14 residues. Trimming took 3 bases from V and 6 from J, leaving 15 bases between them. The CDR3 sequence is CASSWRTQRSEAFF. CDR3 in DNA: TGTGCCAGCAGCTGGCGGACCCAGAGGTCTGAAGCTTTCTTT. The whole variable domain, filled in from reference TRBV5-6 and TRBJ1-1, reads DAGVTQSPTHLIKTRGQQVTLRCSPKSGHDTVSWYQQALGQGPQFIFQYYEEEERQRGNFPDRFSGHQFPNYSSELNVNALLLGDSALYLCASSWRTQRSEAFFGQGTRLTVV.